Listed below are T cell receptor beta chains from one sample, sequenced in a study of molecular identifiers for immune sequencing clone quantification. TCRdb recomputed calls from the PCR reads with MiXCR, one row per CDR3 protein. This table holds tens of thousands of distinct CDR3 sequences, about 18% found once. The specimen was naive CD8+ T cells from blood, with Jurkat cell RNA spiked in. These receptors originate from a human donor in good health. Some libraries in this study had Jurkat cell RNA spiked in. The CDR3 runs from the conserved cysteine through the conserved F or W. The D gene is left open where the match is weak. Clone size is stated in some rows and not others, as once, few, many or a class when expanded.

V: TRBV27
D: NA
size: many
J: TRBJ2-7
DNA: TGTGCCAGCAAGTATGGGTGGACAGCCTCCTACGAGCAGTACTTC
CDR3: CASKYGWTASYEQYF

V: TRBV5-1
D: NA
size: many
J: TRBJ2-7
DNA: TGCGCCAGCAGCTTCGGACAGAGCTCGGGCGAGCAGTACTTC
CDR3: CASSFGQSSGEQYF

V: TRBV29-1
D: NA
size: many
J: TRBJ1-4
DNA: TGCAGCGTTCGTCTTAATGAAAAACTGTTTTTT
CDR3: CSVRLNEKLFF

V: TRBV29-1
D: NA
size: few
J: TRBJ2-2
DNA: TGCAGCGTTGACTTGAACACCGGGGAGCTGTTTTTT
CDR3: CSVDLNTGELFF

V: TRBV3-1
D: TRBD2
size: many
J: TRBJ2-7
DNA: TGTGCCAGCAGCCCCTCTAGCGGGACTTACTACGAGCAGTACTTC
CDR3: CASSPSSGTYYEQYF

V: TRBV5-6
D: TRBD2
size: few
J: TRBJ2-2
DNA: TGTGCCAGCAGCCCCGGACTAGCGGGAGTGATCGGGGAGCTGTTTTTT
CDR3: CASSPGLAGVIGELFF

V: TRBV29-1
D: TRBD2
size: few
J: TRBJ2-1
DNA: TGCAGCGTTGTGGGATTAGCGGGAGGGTCGTTCTTC
CDR3: CSVVGLAGGSFF

V: TRBV9
D: TRBD1
size: many
J: TRBJ1-6
DNA: TGTGCCAGCAGCGTGGAGGGACAGCCTTCCTATAATTCACCCCTCCACTTT
CDR3: CASSVEGQPSYNSPLHF

V: TRBV5-1
D: NA
size: NA
J: TRBJ2-1
DNA: TGCGCCAGCACGGTCGCGCGGGGCTACAATGAGCAGTTCTTC
CDR3: CASTVARGYNEQFF

V: TRBV28
D: TRBD2
size: NA
J: TRBJ2-5
DNA: TGTGCCAGCAGTTCAACGGGCTTGGCGGGAGGAGAGACCCAGTACTTC
CDR3: CASSSTGLAGGETQYF

V: TRBV7-9
D: NA
size: few
J: TRBJ2-1
DNA: TGTGCCAGCAGCTTAGCGGAAAGTGGTGGGAATGAGCAGTTCTTC
CDR3: CASSLAESGGNEQFF

V: TRBV24-1
D: NA
size: medium-sized
J: TRBJ2-3
DNA: TGTGCCACCAGTGATAGGGATCCCGGGGGAGATACGCAGTATTTT
CDR3: CATSDRDPGGDTQYF

V: TRBV7-9
D: TRBD2
size: many
J: TRBJ2-7
DNA: TGTGCCAGCAGCGGAACCGGGCTCAGGACTAGCGGGACTCAGCAGTACTTC
CDR3: CASSGTGLRTSGTQQYF

V: TRBV10-3
D: TRBD1
size: many
J: TRBJ2-3
DNA: TGTGCCATCAGTGAAAGGGACAGCGCAGATACGCAGTATTTT
CDR3: CAISERDSADTQYF

V: TRBV13
D: TRBD2
size: many
J: TRBJ2-5
DNA: TGTGCCAGCAGCCTAGCGGAAGAGACCCAGTACTTC
CDR3: CASSLAEETQYF

V: TRBV7-8
D: NA
size: NA
J: TRBJ1-5
DNA: TGTGCCAGCAGCTTAGCCTCAGGGTCGTCCCGCAATCAGCCCCAGCATTTT
CDR3: CASSLASGSSRNQPQHF

V: TRBV12-3/TRBV12-4
D: NA
size: NA
J: TRBJ2-7
DNA: TGTGCCAGCAGTTCCGGACAGCAACCCTACGAGCAGTACTTC
CDR3: CASSSGQQPYEQYF

V: TRBV4-3
D: NA
size: many
J: TRBJ2-5
DNA: TGCGCCAGCAGCCAAGATACAGGGTGGCAAGAGACCCAGTACTTC
CDR3: CASSQDTGWQETQYF

V: TRBV5-1
D: NA
size: medium-sized
J: TRBJ2-1
DNA: TGCGCCAGCGCCGGCGAGAGATTGTCCTACAATGAGCAGTTCTTC
CDR3: CASAGERLSYNEQFF

V: TRBV27
D: TRBD1
size: many
J: TRBJ2-1
DNA: TGTGCCAGCACCCGACAGGGAAGCTCCTACAATGAGCAGTTCTTC
CDR3: CASTRQGSSYNEQFF

V: TRBV12-3/TRBV12-4
D: NA
size: many
J: TRBJ2-7
DNA: TGTGCCAGCAGCACGATAGACTACGAGCAGTACTTC
CDR3: CASSTIDYEQYF

V: TRBV5-1
D: NA
size: many
J: TRBJ2-1
DNA: TGCGCCAGCAGCTTGGTGATAGCAGGTAATGAGCAGTTCTTC
CDR3: CASSLVIAGNEQFF

V: TRBV4-1
D: NA
size: NA
J: TRBJ1-5
DNA: TGCGCCAGCAGCCAACGGGGATTAGGCAATCAGCCCCAGCATTTT
CDR3: CASSQRGLGNQPQHF

V: TRBV28
D: TRBD2
size: many
J: TRBJ2-1
DNA: TGTGCCAGCAGTACACTAGCGGGGCGAGTGGATGAGCAGTTCTTC
CDR3: CASSTLAGRVDEQFF

V: TRBV9
D: TRBD1
size: NA
J: TRBJ2-5
DNA: TGTGCCAGCAGCGTAGGACAGGGGCCCCGGGAGACCCAGTACTTC
CDR3: CASSVGQGPRETQYF